This TCR beta chain was captured by sequencing in a study of CD8+CD57+ T cells in acquired aplastic anemia. Study at large: Sorted CD4+ and CD8+ cell DNA averaged about 3 ug. General study findings and limits: Between patients and controls, about 30 CD8+ CDR3 sequences were found in common. Any difference that existed in CD8+ Simpson's diversity between patients and controls was not significant.

Profiles of TCR beta VDJ and CDR3 were generated from a genomic DNA template. TCRdb ran MiXCR on the reads and lists one entry per CDR3 protein. The table has about 160,000 distinct CDR3 sequences, 48% seen once. V shed 1 base and J 6 bases; nucleotides not matched to a gene: 13. The germline V gene encodes CDR1 GTSNPN and CDR2 SVGIG (reference sequence). The CDR3 has 16 residues. As to this clonotype: Its cognate antigen is unknown.

Patients sequenced had flow cytometry evidence of CD8+CD57+ cell expansion. Among the patients, all had severe acquired aplastic anemia. The receptor's source is a human donor with aplastic anemia. The chain carries TRBV30 and TRBJ2-7; 9 bases align to TRBD2. The sample consisted of sorted CD4+, CD8+, or CD8+CD57+ T cells (not recorded which) from PBMCs. CDR3 region: CAWSDTAAGGRSEQYF. CDR3 nucleotides: TGTGCCTGGAGTGATACGGCGGCGGGAGGGCGTAGCGAGCAGTACTTC.